Listed below are T cell receptor beta chains from one sample, sequenced in a study of T cell repertoires in cytomegalovirus infection. In TCRdb, the reads were re-called with MiXCR into one record per CDR3 protein. This sample has approximately 500,000 distinct CDR3 sequences; 11% occur once, and the top ten carry 9.5% to 13%. The sequenced sample consisted of PBMCs. Receptors were obtained from a human donor in good health (CMV status not recorded). Some clones in this sample may be carry-over from other donors' samples. CDR3s include the opening cysteine and the closing phenylalanine or tryptophan. A D gene is named only where the DNA matches it firmly. The size entry is marked missing in some rows and otherwise reads once, few, many or a size class.

j_gene | abundance | d_gene | v_gene | CDR3aa | CDR3nt
TRBJ1-6 | many | TRBD1 | TRBV12-3/TRBV12-4 | CASGSWTGVSPLHF | TGTGCCAGCGGTTCGTGGACAGGGGTTTCACCCCTCCACTTT
TRBJ1-5 | many | . | TRBV7-8 | CASSSQGKMSNQPQHF | TGTGCCAGCAGCTCCCAGGGGAAGATGAGCAATCAGCCCCAGCATTTT
TRBJ2-1 | . | . | TRBV20-1 | CSARGAGQFF | TGCAGTGCTAGGGGGGCGGGTCAGTTCTTC
TRBJ2-7 | many | TRBD1 | TRBV19 | CASSRDRGGEQYF | TGTGCCAGTAGCCGAGACAGGGGCGGCGAGCAGTACTTC
TRBJ2-3 | many | TRBD2 | TRBV28 | CASSLWREGTDTQYF | TGTGCCAGCAGTTTATGGCGGGAGGGAACAGATACGCAGTATTTT
TRBJ2-5 | . | . | TRBV9 | CASSVSAGKQETQYF | TGTGCCAGCAGCGTATCGGCGGGGAAGCAAGAGACCCAGTACTTC
TRBJ2-7 | few | TRBD1 | TRBV11-2 | CASSPEDRVHEQYF | TGTGCCAGCAGCCCAGAGGACAGGGTGCACGAGCAGTACTTC
TRBJ2-3 | many | . | TRBV2 | CASSLQGTYTDTQYF | TGTGCCAGCAGTCTTCAGGGGACCTACACAGATACGCAGTATTTT
TRBJ2-7 | few | . | TRBV30 | CAWTKGYEQYF | TGTGCCTGGACCAAGGGCTACGAGCAGTACTTC
TRBJ2-5 | many | . | TRBV27 | CASSFSAEYQETQYF | TGTGCCAGCAGTTTTTCAGCGGAGTACCAAGAGACCCAGTACTTC
TRBJ1-2 | . | TRBD1 | TRBV19 | CASGTGGEFETNYGYTF | TGTGCCAGCGGGACAGGGGGCGAATTCGAGACTAACTATGGCTACACCTTC
TRBJ2-5 | many | . | TRBV20-1 | CSARGRAQETQYF | TGCAGTGCTAGAGGGAGGGCCCAAGAGACCCAGTACTTC
TRBJ2-1 | . | . | TRBV4-2 | CASSQGLGDEQFF | TGTGCCAGCAGCCAAGGGTTAGGGGATGAGCAGTTCTTC
TRBJ1-1 | many | . | TRBV7-9 | CASSFRPTDAEAFF | TGTGCCAGCAGCTTTAGGCCGACGGACGCTGAAGCTTTCTTT
TRBJ2-2 | many | TRBD1 | TRBV7-9 | CASSRTGVDAGELFF | TGTGCCAGCAGCCGGACAGGGGTCGATGCCGGGGAGCTGTTTTTT
TRBJ1-5 | many | . | TRBV7-2 | CASSLRVGNQPQHF | TGTGCCAGCAGCTTACGGGTCGGCAATCAGCCCCAGCATTTT
TRBJ2-6 | many | . | TRBV6-1 | CASRYTQGSGANVLTF | TGTGCCAGCAGATATACCCAGGGTTCTGGGGCCAACGTCCTGACTTTC
TRBJ2-3 | many | TRBD2 | TRBV5-1 | CASSPTGGLNTDTQYF | TGCGCCAGCAGCCCCACGGGGGGACTCAACACAGATACGCAGTATTTT
TRBJ2-1 | . | . | TRBV6-6 | CASTPGALEQFF | TGTGCCAGCACCCCGGGGGCGCTTGAGCAGTTCTTC
TRBJ1-6 | many | . | TRBV12-3/TRBV12-4 | CASSFTENSPLHF | TGTGCCAGCAGTTTCACAGAGAATTCACCCCTCCACTTT
TRBJ2-5 | few | . | TRBV15 | CVTSRVTPLEETQYF | TGTGTCACCAGCAGAGTGACCCCGCTCGAAGAGACCCAGTACTTC
TRBJ1-6 | few | . | TRBV3-1 | CASSQDFSGNSPLHF | TGTGCCAGCAGCCAAGATTTCAGTGGAAATTCACCCCTCCACTTT
TRBJ2-2 | . | . | TRBV10-3 | CAISSAITNTGELFF | TGTGCCATCAGTTCAGCCATTACGAACACCGGGGAGCTGTTTTTT
TRBJ2-3 | many | TRBD2 | TRBV25-1 | CATAPLAGGAPDTQYF | TGTGCCACCGCGCCCCTAGCCGGGGGGGCCCCAGATACGCAGTATTTT
TRBJ2-7 | many | TRBD2 | TRBV7-3 | CANRRLAGGFAGNEQYF | TGTGCCAACCGGAGACTAGCGGGAGGTTTTGCGGGAAACGAGCAGTACTTC
TRBJ2-7 | few | TRBD2 | TRBV4-2 | CASSPLAGARYEQYF | TGTGCCAGCAGCCCTCTAGCGGGGGCTCGCTACGAGCAGTACTTC
TRBJ2-7 | many | . | TRBV7-9 | CASSLAGGAPYEQYF | TGTGCCAGCAGCTTAGCTGGGGGCGCCCCCTACGAGCAGTACTTC
TRBJ1-2 | few | . | TRBV7-9 | CASGPWGGELYGYTF | TGTGCCAGCGGCCCGTGGGGGGGGGAACTCTATGGCTACACCTTC
TRBJ2-1 | once | TRBD2 | TRBV9 | CASSFLAGRGYNEQFF | TGTGCCAGCAGCTTCCTAGCGGGAAGGGGCTACAATGAGCAGTTCTTC
TRBJ2-5 | . | . | TRBV7-9 | CASSTAVAETQYF | TGTGCCAGCAGCACCGCAGTGGCAGAGACCCAGTACTTC
TRBJ2-2 | many | TRBD2 | TRBV5-6 | CASSFSASGRGGELFF | TGTGCCAGCAGCTTTTCGGCTAGCGGGAGAGGTGGGGAGCTGTTTTTT
TRBJ1-1 | many | TRBD1 | TRBV5-6 | CASSIDRDTEAFF | TGTGCCAGCAGCATTGACAGGGACACTGAAGCTTTCTTT
TRBJ2-7 | many | . | TRBV6-1 | CASRLGQDPYEQYF | TGTGCCAGCAGGTTGGGGCAGGACCCCTACGAGCAGTACTTC
TRBJ2-3 | many | . | TRBV2 | CASLEQGVGTDTQYF | TGTGCCAGCCTGGAGCAGGGAGTAGGGACAGATACGCAGTATTTT
TRBJ2-3 | many | . | TRBV6-6 | CASSGQTGTDTQYF | TGTGCCAGCAGTGGCCAGACGGGCACAGATACGCAGTATTTT
TRBJ2-1 | many | . | TRBV5-4 | CASSFVVGPYNEQFF | TGTGCCAGCAGCTTCGTAGTTGGCCCCTACAATGAGCAGTTCTTC
TRBJ2-5 | many | . | TRBV7-9 | CASSLIQTETQYF | TGTGCCAGCAGCTTAATCCAAACAGAGACCCAGTACTTC
TRBJ2-1 | . | TRBD2 | TRBV2 | CASTERPLREGRNEQFF | TGTGCCAGCACTGAAAGACCCCTCCGGGAGGGGAGGAATGAGCAGTTCTTC
TRBJ2-2 | many | . | TRBV28 | CASSLTEGELFF | TGTGCCAGCAGTCTAACCGAAGGGGAGCTGTTTTTT
TRBJ2-7 | . | . | TRBV6-5 | CASSYSGRLSYEQYF | TGTGCCAGCAGTTACTCGGGACGGCTATCCTACGAGCAGTACTTC
TRBJ2-5 | many | . | TRBV7-7 | CASRSDKEETQYF | TGTGCTAGCAGGTCGGACAAAGAAGAGACCCAGTACTTC
TRBJ2-7 | many | . | TRBV27 | CASSPDSNFPYEQYF | TGTGCCAGCAGTCCCGACAGCAACTTCCCCTACGAGCAGTACTTC
TRBJ2-5 | many | . | TRBV5-4 | CASSLASREETQYF | TGTGCCAGCAGCTTGGCCAGTAGAGAAGAGACCCAGTACTTC
TRBJ2-5 | many | TRBD1 | TRBV6-2/TRBV6-3 | CASTPRDRMETQYF | TGTGCCAGCACACCCCGGGACAGGATGGAGACCCAGTACTTC
TRBJ1-1 | few | . | TRBV12-5 | CASGLVLGGNTEAFF | TGTGCTAGTGGTTTGGTATTGGGGGGGAACACTGAAGCTTTCTTT
TRBJ2-1 | many | TRBD2 | TRBV24-1 | CATSDLSSGEDGEQFF | TGTGCCACCAGTGATTTGTCTAGCGGGGAGGACGGTGAGCAGTTCTTC
TRBJ1-2 | . | . | TRBV12-3/TRBV12-4 | CASSLGGGWYGYTF | TGTGCCAGCAGTTTAGGAGGGGGTTGGTATGGCTACACCTTC